These T cell receptor beta chains were read from a single sample in a study of CD8+ T cells in alopecia areata. Clones were sequenced by immunoSEQ multiplex PCR, and TCRdb holds only the in-frame ones, with some missing. The table lists 110,000 to 150,000 clones, nearly 55% of them singletons. This specimen consisted of CD8+ T cells sorted from blood, obtained at week 4, from a patient treated with tofacitinib. These receptors were obtained from a human donor with alopecia areata. The CDR3 runs from the conserved cysteine through the conserved F or W. A D gene is named only where the DNA matches it firmly. Only part of the rows carry a size: once, few, many, or a class if the clone is expanded.

len | j_gene | d_gene | abundance | v_gene | CDR3nt | CDR3aa
15 | TRBJ2-3 | TRBD2 | . | TRBV7-2 | TGTGCCAGCAGCTTAGGGGCGGGGGGCCCAGATACGCAGTATTTT | CASSLGAGGPDTQYF
14 | TRBJ1-2 | . | . | TRBV7-9 | TGTGCCAGTCTACGACCCACCGATTACTATGGCTACACCTTC | CASLRPTDYYGYTF
16 | TRBJ2-3 | TRBD2 | once | TRBV7-2 | TGTGCCAGCAGCCCTCGGACTAGCGGGGACCCAGATACGCAGTATTTT | CASSPRTSGDPDTQYF
13 | TRBJ2-7 | . | . | TRBV19 | TGTGCCAGTGGGGACGGCCCCTCCTACGAGCAGTACTTC | CASGDGPSYEQYF
16 | TRBJ2-1 | . | . | TRBV15 | TGTGCCACCAGCAGAGATCGGCAGGGAAGTGGCAATGAGCAGTTCTTC | CATSRDRQGSGNEQFF
15 | TRBJ2-7 | TRBD2 | . | TRBV7-2 | TGTGCCAGCAGAAGAGAGGCGGGGAGGGTGGCCGAGCAGTACTTC | CASRREAGRVAEQYF
12 | TRBJ2-1 | . | . | TRBV30 | TGTGCCTGTTTAACCCCCTACAATGAGCAGTTCTTC | CACLTPYNEQFF
13 | TRBJ2-3 | . | . | TRBV6-5 | TGTGCCAGCAGTTCGTTGACTGTAGAGGCGCAGTATTTT | CASSSLTVEAQYF
14 | TRBJ1-5 | . | few | TRBV29-1 | TGCAGCGTTGATGAGGACGTAAGCAATCAGCCCCAGCATTTT | CSVDEDVSNQPQHF
11 | TRBJ1-2 | . | once | TRBV30 | TGTGCCTGGAGTGTATCCTATGGCTACACCTTC | CAWSVSYGYTF
15 | TRBJ2-3 | TRBD2 | . | TRBV7-9 | TGTGCCAGCAGCTTAGCGGGACTAGCGGCTGATACGCAGTATTTT | CASSLAGLAADTQYF
12 | TRBJ1-2 | . | . | TRBV29-1 | TGCAGCGTTGGGGGGACGGACTATGGCTACACCTTC | CSVGGTDYGYTF
13 | TRBJ2-1 | . | . | TRBV5-6 | TGTGCCAGCAGCTCCATGGTGTGGGGTGAGCAGTTCTTC | CASSSMVWGEQFF
12 | TRBJ1-1 | . | . | TRBV6-5 | TGTGCCAGCAGTTATACTGGCACTGAAGCTTTCTTT | CASSYTGTEAFF
15 | TRBJ1-1 | TRBD1 | . | TRBV7-9 | TGTGCCAGCAGGAATACAGGGGCACCGAACACTGAAGCTTTCTTT | CASRNTGAPNTEAFF
15 | TRBJ1-5 | . | . | TRBV27 | TGTGCCAGCAGTTTTTCGGGGGCTGGCAATCAGCCCCAGCATTTT | CASSFSGAGNQPQHF
16 | TRBJ2-1 | TRBD2 | . | TRBV29-1 | TGCAGCGTAGGTGGGGTAGCGGGGGAGCCGAGGAATGAGCAGTTCTTC | CSVGGVAGEPRNEQFF
16 | TRBJ2-2 | TRBD2 | . | TRBV5-6 | TGTGCCAGCAGCCTGGGACTAGCGGAAAACACCGGGGAGCTGTTTTTT | CASSLGLAENTGELFF
11 | TRBJ1-3 | . | few | TRBV19 | TGTGCCAGTACCATTGGAAACACCATATATTTT | CASTIGNTIYF
16 | TRBJ2-1 | . | . | TRBV4-2 | TGTGCCAGCAGCCAAGATCAAGGGGGGGCCCACAATGAGCAGTTCTTC | CASSQDQGGAHNEQFF
13 | TRBJ2-7 | . | . | TRBV5-6 | TGTGCCAGCAGCTTGGTTGGTTCCTACGAGCAGTACTTC | CASSLVGSYEQYF
13 | TRBJ2-5 | . | few | TRBV19 | TGTGCTACGAGGAAGAGGACCCAAGAGACCCAGTACTTC | CATRKRTQETQYF
12 | TRBJ1-5 | . | . | TRBV15 | TGTGCCACCAGCAGAGAGTGGCAGCCCCAGCATTTT | CATSREWQPQHF
13 | TRBJ1-3 | TRBD1 | few | TRBV19 | TGTGCCAGTACCACGGACAGGGGCAACACCATATATTTT | CASTTDRGNTIYF
13 | TRBJ2-5 | TRBD2 | . | TRBV23-1 | TGCGCCAGCAGACTAGCGGGGGGGAAGACCCAGTACTTC | CASRLAGGKTQYF
15 | TRBJ1-1 | TRBD1 | . | TRBV6-5 | TGTGCCAGCAGTCCGGGACAGGGATTGAACACTGAAGCTTTCTTT | CASSPGQGLNTEAFF
14 | TRBJ1-1 | TRBD1 | . | TRBV15 | TGTGCCACCAGCGCAGGACAGGGATGGACTGAAGCTTTCTTT | CATSAGQGWTEAFF
16 | TRBJ2-5 | . | . | TRBV4-3 | TGCGCCAGCAGCCCGGAGATGATAGTGGAGGGAGAGACCCAGTACTTC | CASSPEMIVEGETQYF
13 | TRBJ2-5 | . | . | TRBV27 | TGTGCCAGCAGTTTTATCGGGGCAGAGACCCAGTACTTC | CASSFIGAETQYF
13 | TRBJ1-5 | . | . | TRBV4-1 | TGCGCCAGCAGCCAAGTACTCAATCAGCCCCAGCATTTT | CASSQVLNQPQHF
13 | TRBJ2-3 | . | . | TRBV7-9 | TGTGCCAGCAGCTTCCCCAGCACAGATACGCAGTATTTT | CASSFPSTDTQYF
12 | TRBJ2-1 | . | few | TRBV25-1 | TGTGCCAGCAGTGCGCCCCCGGGCAGTTGGGTCTTC | CASSAPPGSWVF
14 | TRBJ2-1 | . | . | TRBV6-5 | TGTGCCAGCAGTACTCCGGACATCAACAATGAGCAGTTCTTC | CASSTPDINNEQFF
11 | TRBJ1-1 | . | . | TRBV5-4 | TGTGCCAGCAGCCAGGGGATAGAAGCTTTCTTT | CASSQGIEAFF
14 | TRBJ2-7 | . | once | TRBV15 | TGTGCCACCAGCCTCGTCGGTGGCCCCTACGAGCAGTACTTC | CATSLVGGPYEQYF
12 | TRBJ1-1 | . | . | TRBV30 | TGTGCCTGGAGTGTAGTCGGGACTGAAGCTTTCTTT | CAWSVVGTEAFF
13 | TRBJ1-1 | . | . | TRBV5-4 | TGTGCCAGCAGCTTACCGTCGAACACTGAAGCTTTCTTT | CASSLPSNTEAFF
15 | TRBJ2-5 | TRBD2 | many | TRBV5-4 | TGTGCCAGCAGCTCCTACGGGACTAGCCGTGAGACCCAGTACTTC | CASSSYGTSRETQYF
15 | TRBJ1-2 | . | . | TRBV11-1 | TGTGCCAGCAGCGCCTTCGGGGGCGCATCGAAAGGCTACACCTTC | CASSAFGGASKGYTF
14 | TRBJ2-7 | . | . | TRBV6-6 | TGTGCCAGCAGTTCTGACAGCTCACCCTACGAGCAGTACTTC | CASSSDSSPYEQYF
17 | TRBJ2-3 | TRBD2 | . | TRBV9 | TGTGCCAGCAGCCCCCGGGGGACTAGGGGTTCCACAGATACGCAGTATTTT | CASSPRGTRGSTDTQYF
15 | TRBJ2-2 | TRBD2 | many | TRBV7-9 | TGTGCCAGCAGCCTGGGACTAGCGCTCACCGGGGAGCTGTTTTTT | CASSLGLALTGELFF
14 | TRBJ1-1 | TRBD1 | . | TRBV7-9 | TGTGCCAGCAGCTCCTGGACAGGGGACACTGAAGCTTTCTTT | CASSSWTGDTEAFF
14 | TRBJ2-3 | TRBD2 | . | TRBV29-1 | TGCAGCGTTGATGAACTAGCGTCCACAGATACGCAGTATTTT | CSVDELASTDTQYF
13 | TRBJ1-2 | . | . | TRBV7-9 | TGTGCCAGCAGCTTTGAGAGAAACTATGGCTACACCTTC | CASSFERNYGYTF
16 | TRBJ1-5 | . | few | TRBV4-1 | TGCGCCAGCAGCCAAGATGGGGGGGCGAGCAATCAGCCCCAGCATTTT | CASSQDGGASNQPQHF
14 | TRBJ2-3 | TRBD2 | few | TRBV6-1 | TGTGCCAGCAGTGCTAGCGGGGGGGCAGATACGCAGTATTTT | CASSASGGADTQYF
14 | TRBJ2-7 | TRBD1 | . | TRBV5-6 | TGTGCCAGCAGCTCGACCGAGGACAGGCTCGAGCAGTACTTC | CASSSTEDRLEQYF
16 | TRBJ1-2 | . | . | TRBV7-9 | TGTGCCAGCAGCTTCGCCAAGGGCAGGACACTAGATGGCTACACCTTC | CASSFAKGRTLDGYTF
14 | TRBJ1-6 | . | . | TRBV27 | TGTGCCAGCAGTTACACAGGGTTGGGTTCACCCCTCCACTTT | CASSYTGLGSPLHF
15 | TRBJ1-5 | . | once | TRBV7-6 | TGTGCCAGCAGCTTAACCCCCATTGGCAATCAGCCCCAGCATTTT | CASSLTPIGNQPQHF
14 | TRBJ1-2 | . | . | TRBV5-8 | TGTGCCAGCAGCTTGGAGGTGGGGGGCAGTGGCTACACCTTC | CASSLEVGGSGYTF
11 | TRBJ2-7 | . | few | TRBV29-1 | TGCAGCGTTGAAAACCAATACGAGCAGTACTTC | CSVENQYEQYF
14 | TRBJ2-7 | . | few | TRBV6-5 | TGTGCCAGCAGTTACTCAGCCGAAGCTTACGAGCAGTACTTC | CASSYSAEAYEQYF
14 | TRBJ1-6 | . | . | TRBV19 | TGTGCCAGTAGGGAGAGGGCACCCTTTTCACCCCTCCACTTT | CASRERAPFSPLHF
15 | TRBJ2-2 | TRBD1 | . | TRBV4-1 | TGCGCCAGCAGCCCCGGACAGGGCTCCACCGGGGAGCTGTTTTTT | CASSPGQGSTGELFF
13 | TRBJ1-1 | . | . | TRBV19 | TGTGCCAGTAGTCCAGAGATGAACACTGAAGCTTTCTTT | CASSPEMNTEAFF